Below are 28 T cell receptor beta chains sequenced from a single sample in a study of shared T cell receptors in the human thymus. Measured with immunoSEQ multiplex PCR; TCRdb has only the in-frame clones, and not every one. The sample has 500,000 to 850,000 clones, approximately 89% seen once. The sample was also linked to a second study, of human thymus T cells.

Sequenced input: thymocytes. The source of these receptors is a boy under two years old with a congenital heart defect.

The V gene is TRBV2, the J gene TRBJ1-6; 8 nucleotides match TRBD1. This CDR3 contains 15 residues. V dropped 7 bases and J dropped 10; count of bases not matched to a gene: 12. The germline gives CDR1 SNHLY, CDR2 FYNNEI. This CDR3 is CASTRTGRLGSPLHF. The CDR3 nucleotides read TGTGCCAGCACGCGGACAGGGAGGCTTGGGTCACCCCTCCACTTT.

The rearrangement uses TRBV28 and TRBJ2-7; TRBD2 might be the D (7 bases). V lost 7 bases, J lost 1 base, and 17 bases lay in between. The CDR3 runs 15 residues. The V gene's germline CDR1 is MDHEN and CDR2 SYDVKM. The CDR3 protein is CASTAYREGSYEQYF. CDR3 nucleotide sequence: TGTGCCAGCACCGCCTACAGGGAGGGGTCCTACGAGCAGTACTTC.

The CDR3 region is CASSCPGVCTDTQYF. The CDR3 coding sequence is TGCGCCAGCAGCTGTCCGGGGGTGTGTACAGATACGCAGTATTTT. J is TRBJ2-3 and V is TRBV5-1; perhaps TRBD2 as D (6 bases). Germline assignment: CDR1 SGHRS and CDR2 YFSETQ. Trimming removed 3 bases from V and 3 bases from J, with 14 bases in between. The CDR3 covers 15 residues.

The gene calls are TRBV6-1 and TRBJ2-7; TRBD1 agrees at 7 bases. The germline CDR1 and CDR2 sequences are MNHNS and SASEGT. V lost 0 bases and J lost 4; bases outside the gene matches: 6. The CDR3 loop spans 15 amino acids. The CDR3 DNA reads TGTGCCAGCAGTGAAGCGGTACCGGGACAGTACGAGCAGTACTTC. This sequence encodes CASSEAVPGQYEQYF.

V usage is TRBV7-2 and J usage is TRBJ1-4; no clear D. V was trimmed by 3 bases and J by 4 bases, leaving 6 bases between them. CDR1 is SGHTA, CDR2 FQGNSA, per germline. This CDR3 is 13 amino acids long. The CDR3 DNA follows: TGTGCCAGCAGCTTGGGCGTTAATGAAAAACTGTTTTTT. Protein sequence: CASSLGVNEKLFF. The entire variable domain, with the rest obtained from reference TRBV7-2 and TRBJ1-4, is as follows: GAGVSQSPSNKVTEKGKDVELRCDPISGHTALYWYRQSLGQGLEFLIYFQGNSAPDKSGLPSDRFSAERTGGSVSTLTIQRTQQEDSAVYLCASSLGVNEKLFFGSGTQLSVL.

V and J are TRBV6-1 and TRBJ2-3, with 7 positions matching TRBD2. Germline lookup yields CDR1 MNHNS and CDR2 SASEGT. With V trimmed by 1 base and J by 3 bases, 7 bases remained unmatched. The CDR3 is 16 residues long. Here the CDR3 reads CASSEGLQGGTDTQYF. As DNA, the CDR3 is TGTGCCAGCAGTGAAGGATTGCAGGGAGGGACAGATACGCAGTATTTT.

This clone was seen more than once but under ten times. V and J are TRBV9 and TRBJ2-1, with a weak D call TRBD2 (5 bases). The CDR3 contains 15 residues. The germline CDR1 and CDR2 sequences are SGDLS and YYNGEE. V shed 1 base and J shed 6 bases, with 14 bases lying between them. CDR3 region: CASSVSGWTGNEQFF. Here the CDR3 DNA reads TGTGCCAGCAGCGTATCGGGATGGACGGGCAATGAGCAGTTCTTC.

The chain employs TRBV6-1 and TRBJ1-1, with a possible D match to TRBD1 (5 bases). Germline V lookup: CDR1 MNHNS, CDR2 SASEGT. The CDR3 has 15 residues. V shed 8 bases and J shed 4 bases, with 20 bases lying between them. The CDR3 loop is CASGAGLPPGTEAFF. CDR3 nucleotides: TGTGCCAGCGGGGCAGGTCTCCCTCCGGGCACTGAAGCTTTCTTT.

The chain employs TRBV28 and TRBJ1-5, with a possible D match to TRBD1 (5 bases). The V and J ends lost 5 bases and 3 bases respectively, with 23 bases between them. The CDR3 is 18 residues long. CDR1 MDHEN and CDR2 SYDVKM come from the germline V gene. In nucleotides, the CDR3 is TGTGCCAGCAGTCGCATAAGGTTCCAGGGTAGGGCCAATCAGCCCCAGCATTTT. It is translated as CASSRIRFQGRANQPQHF.

This clone was seen once. CDR3 protein: CASSSRTSGVISGNEQFF. CDR3 nucleotides: TGTGCCAGCAGCTCGCGGACTAGCGGGGTAATCTCGGGGAATGAGCAGTTCTTC. The V and J genes are TRBV5-6 and TRBJ2-1; 12 nucleotides align to TRBD2. The germline gives CDR1 SGHDT, CDR2 YYEEEE. The junction had 14 bases not matched to a gene; V was cut back by 3 bases and J by 7 bases. The CDR3 loop spans 18 amino acids. Full variable domain (missing parts from reference TRBV5-6 and TRBJ2-1): DAGVTQSPTHLIKTRGQQVTLRCSPKSGHDTVSWYQQALGQGPQFIFQYYEEEERQRGNFPDRFSGHQFPNYSSELNVNALLLGDSALYLCASSSRTSGVISGNEQFFGPGTRLTVL.

The V gene is TRBV29-1, the J gene TRBJ1-1; TRBD1 is a possible D gene (5 bases). Germline V lookup: CDR1 SQVTM, CDR2 ANQGSEA. This CDR3 contains 12 residues. V was shortened by 7 bases and J by 3 bases, with 12 bases between the two germline ends. For the CDR3, the DNA is TGCAGCGCCAACTGGGGGGACACTGAAGCTTTCTTT. This gives the protein CSANWGDTEAFF.

This rearrangement joins TRBV4-3 to TRBJ2-7, with a weak D call TRBD2 (6 bases). The length of the CDR3 is 15 residues. V was clipped by 0 bases and J by 5 bases, with 14 bases between them. Germline loops: CDR1 LGHNA, CDR2 YSLEER. CDR3 in DNA: TGCGCCAGCAGCCAAGAGCTCGGGAGAGGTAACGAGCAGTACTTC. Encoded protein: CASSQELGRGNEQYF.

The gene calls are TRBV27 and TRBJ2-5, with 11 positions matching TRBD2. The germline V gene has CDR1 MNHEY and CDR2 SMNVEV (reference sequence). The V gene end was trimmed by 1 base and the J gene end by 5 bases; junction bases not matched to a gene: 9. The CDR3 contains 17 residues. CDR3 sequence reads: CASSLWASGGPVETQYF. In DNA form, the CDR3 reads TGTGCCAGCAGTTTATGGGCTAGCGGGGGGCCCGTGGAGACCCAGTACTTC.

The chain employs TRBV20-1 and TRBJ2-1; D remains unclear. This CDR3 is built from 10 residues. Germline lookup yields CDR1 DFQATT and CDR2 SNEGSKA (reference sequence). The V and J ends lost 6 bases and 5 bases respectively, with 5 bases between them. This CDR3 is CSARHNEQFF. The CDR3 DNA reads as TGCAGTGCCAGGCACAATGAGCAGTTCTTC.

This clone was detected once. The V and J genes are TRBV5-1 and TRBJ2-7, with a weak D call TRBD1 (6 bases). CDR3 length: 17 amino acids. V was pared by 0 bases and J by 3 bases, with 19 bases between. The germline CDR1 and CDR2 sequences are SGHRS and YFSETQ. Here the CDR3 reads CASSLAAPRGDGYEQYF. The CDR3 bases are TGCGCCAGCAGCTTGGCAGCCCCCAGGGGCGATGGCTACGAGCAGTACTTC.

This clone appeared a single time. The rearrangement uses TRBV10-3 and TRBJ1-1, with TRBD1 identical over 8 bases. This CDR3 region has 15 residues. In germline, CDR1 is ENHRY, CDR2 SYGVKD. V lost 3 bases, J lost 1 base, and 4 bases stayed unmatched. The CDR3 here is CAISDSGTGNTEAFF. Written as DNA, the CDR3 is TGTGCCATCAGTGATTCGGGGACAGGGAACACTGAAGCTTTCTTT.

The CDR3 DNA follows: TGTGCCAGCAGCAATGTACAGGGGGTATTGAGAGCTGGAAACACCATATATTTT. This translates into CASSNVQGVLRAGNTIYF. The rearrangement uses TRBV11-2 and TRBJ1-3, with TRBD1 matching 8 bases. CDR3 length equals 18 residues. Germline CDR1 reads SGHAT; CDR2 reads FQNNGV. J gave up 2 bases and V 5 bases, and 14 bases lay outside the gene matches.

The V gene is TRBV19, the J gene TRBJ1-1; TRBD1 matches 7 bases. Germline lookup yields CDR1 LNHDA and CDR2 SQIVND (reference sequence). Trimming cost V 5 bases and J 6 bases; bases outside gene matches: 15. There are 16 residues in the CDR3. The CDR3 reads CASSSRDRPSGAEAFF. In DNA, the CDR3 is TGTGCCAGTAGTTCTAGGGACAGACCCAGCGGTGCTGAAGCTTTCTTT.

The chain has TRBV5-4 and TRBJ1-1; D is uncertain. The CDR3 spans 14 residues. Trimming took off 0 bases at V and 4 bases at J, with 10 bases between the two ends. Germline CDR1 reads SGHNT; CDR2 reads YYREEE (reference sequence). This CDR3 is CASSLGHRGTEAFF. CDR3 nucleotide sequence: TGTGCCAGCAGCTTGGGACATCGGGGCACTGAAGCTTTCTTT. The entire variable domain, with the rest obtained from reference TRBV5-4 and TRBJ1-1, is as follows: ETGVTQSPTHLIKTRGQQVTLRCSSQSGHNTVSWYQQALGQGPQFIFQYYREEENGRGNFPPRFSGLQFPNYSSELNVNALELDDSALYLCASSLGHRGTEAFFGQGTRLTVV.

The chain recombines TRBV6-1 with TRBJ2-5; tentative D call: TRBD2 (6 bases). The DNA end is more similar to TRBJ2-7, so the J call may be wrong. Germline V lookup: CDR1 MNHNS, CDR2 SASEGT. The CDR3 length is 15 residues. The CDR3 region has the DNA TGTGCCAGCAGTGACTACGGGACTGGGACCTACGAGCAGTACTTC. Its translation: CASSDYGTGTYEQYF.

This chain links TRBV6-1 with TRBJ2-7; 8 bases are shared with TRBD1. Trimming took 5 bases from V and 2 from J; bases not matched to a gene: 2. The CDR3 is 13 residues long. CDR1 is MNHNS, CDR2 SASEGT, per germline. This CDR3 reads CASSRGQAYEQYF. The CDR3 DNA follows: TGTGCCAGCAGTAGGGGACAGGCCTACGAGCAGTACTTC.

This chain joins TRBV19 and TRBJ1-2; 9 bases are shared with TRBD1. The CDR3 covers 18 residues. From germline, CDR1 is LNHDA and CDR2 SQIVND (reference sequence). V lost 2 bases and J lost 8; bases outside the gene matches: 18. The DNA for the CDR3 is TGTGCCAGTAGTATACTAACAACCCGGGGACAGGGACTCTGGGGCTACACCTTC. Translation: CASSILTTRGQGLWGYTF.

V and J are TRBV28 and TRBJ2-1; 8 bases map to TRBD2. Germline V gene lookup returns CDR1 MDHEN and CDR2 SYDVKM. This CDR3 region has 14 residues. The trim removed 6 bases at V and 6 bases at J, leaving 7 bases unmatched. The CDR3 region is CASSPCRGGNEQFF. CDR3 DNA: TGTGCCAGCAGCCCATGTCGGGGGGGCAATGAGCAGTTCTTC.

V usage is TRBV19 and J usage is TRBJ2-3; 8 bases match TRBD2. The ends lost 5 bases at V and 4 bases at J; junction bases unmatched: 8. The CDR3 has 15 residues. Germline lookup yields CDR1 LNHDA and CDR2 SQIVND (reference sequence). DNA for the CDR3: TGTGCCAGTAGTCGGGAGGGAGTCGGGGCAGATACGCAGTATTTT. Amino acid sequence: CASSREGVGADTQYF.

V usage is TRBV7-8 and J usage is TRBJ2-2; perhaps TRBD1 as D (5 bases). The CDR3 loop spans 16 amino acids. V lost 4 bases and J 4 bases, leaving 16 bases between the germline ends. The germline CDR1 and CDR2 sequences are SGHVS and FQNEAQ. The CDR3 DNA reads as TGTGCCAGCAGCTCCGAACAGGAGCCGGGCACCGGGGAGCTGTTTTTT. It yields the protein CASSSEQEPGTGELFF.

In this sample, this clone turned up once. In nucleotides, the CDR3 is TGTGCCAGCAGCCTATATTACTCCGGGACACCCAACTATGGCTACACCTTC. This encodes CASSLYYSGTPNYGYTF. V usage is TRBV11-2 and J usage is TRBJ1-2; D perhaps matches TRBD1 (6 bases). Germline V gene data show CDR1 as SGHAT and CDR2 as FQNNGV. V was shortened by 5 bases and J by 2 bases, with 21 bases between the two germline ends. The CDR3 extends over 17 amino acids.

The V call is TRBV10-1, the J call TRBJ1-1; 7 bases are a match to TRBD1. Losses at the gene ends were 6 bases for V and 4 bases for J; bases not matched to a gene: 8. The CDR3 length is 14 residues. The germline V gene has CDR1 WNHNN and CDR2 SYGVQD (reference sequence). The CDR3 DNA reads TGCGCCAGCAGGAGCGACAGGGCGGGCACTGAAGCTTTCTTT. Translated: CASRSDRAGTEAFF.

The gene calls are TRBV13 and TRBJ2-1; 7 nucleotides agree with TRBD1. The CDR3 covers 16 residues. The junction had 2 bases not matched to a gene; V was cut back by 0 bases and J by 0 bases. From germline, CDR1 is PRHDT and CDR2 FYEKMQ (reference sequence). The CDR3 is CASSLGQGSSYNEQFF. Written as DNA, the CDR3 is TGTGCCAGCAGCTTAGGACAGGGGAGCTCCTACAATGAGCAGTTCTTC. Combining the CDR3 with reference TRBV13 and TRBJ2-1 gives the whole variable domain AAGVIQSPRHLIKEKRETATLKCYPIPRHDTVYWYQQGPGQDPQFLISFYEKMQSDKGSIPDRFSAQQFSDYHSELNMSSLELGDSALYFCASSLGQGSSYNEQFFGPGTRLTVL.